This paragraph covers one TCR beta chain sequence. This entry belongs to a study of blood T cell repertoires in COVID-19. Overall study: From the United States, Italy and Spain came samples of acute and convalescent COVID-19. Sample material is recorded as cDNA or gDNA derived from T cells, B-cell-depleted T cells, or PBMCs.

Study processing details: Reference gene primer amplification yielded estimated nucleated cell counts. Using immunoSEQ multiplex PCR, the repertoire was profiled, and TCRdb retains in-frame clones only, with some absent. V, J and clone size derive from that table, while D and trimming were established from the DNA sequence. Here the sample spans about 150,000 clones, approximately 80% being singletons. The CDR3 length is 16 residues. With 0 bases clipped from V and 9 bases from J, the junction kept 12 bases outside the gene matches. Germline V gives CDR1 SGHRS, CDR2 YFSETQ. What was sequenced was peripheral blood. This clonotype originated in a woman aged 55 to 70 with acute or convalescent COVID-19. The V gene is TRBV5-1, the J gene TRBJ2-1, with 7 nucleotides matching TRBD2. The CDR3 DNA is TGCGCCAGCAGCTTGGGGGAAAGGACTAGGGGTGGTGAGCAGTTCTTC. It specifies CASSLGERTRGGEQFF.